The text below deals with one TCR beta chain. With 60 Vbeta and 13 Jbeta primers, the PCR was carried out. The protocol was immunoSEQ multiplex PCR, while the TCRdb copy is restricted to in-frame clones and leaves out a portion. The sample lists roughly 86,000 clones; more than 55% were seen once. When sampled, the donors appeared nominally healthy, though they likely had unrecorded immune exposures. This entry is derived from a study of cytomegalovirus exposure and HLA in healthy donors. The overall study: An early data release held some 89 million unique TCRs from HLA-typed donors.

The CDR3 has 15 amino acids. V was clipped by 7 bases and J by 4 bases, with 18 bases between them. Germline CDR1 reads MNHEY; CDR2 reads SVGAGI. The sample taken for sequencing was PBMCs. The sequence was collected from a woman in her forties or fifties in good health and CMV-seropositive. This chain uses TRBV6-5 with TRBJ2-3; TRBD2 might be the D (5 bases). The CDR3 loop reads CASTDPAAGADTQYF. The DNA for the CDR3 is TGTGCCAGCACCGACCCGGCGGCCGGGGCAGATACGCAGTATTTT.